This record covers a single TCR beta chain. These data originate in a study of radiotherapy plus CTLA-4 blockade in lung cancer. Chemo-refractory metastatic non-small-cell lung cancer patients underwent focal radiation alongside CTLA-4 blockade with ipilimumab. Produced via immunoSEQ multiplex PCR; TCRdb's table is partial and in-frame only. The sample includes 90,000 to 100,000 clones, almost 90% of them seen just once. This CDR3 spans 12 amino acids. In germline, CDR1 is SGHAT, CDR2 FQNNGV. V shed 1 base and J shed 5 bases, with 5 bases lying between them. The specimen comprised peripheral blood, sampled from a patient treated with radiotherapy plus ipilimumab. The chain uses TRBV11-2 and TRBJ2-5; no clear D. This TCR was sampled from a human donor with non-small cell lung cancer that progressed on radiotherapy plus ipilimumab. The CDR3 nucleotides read TGTGCCAGCAGCTTAGTATGGGAGACCCAGTACTTC. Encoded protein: CASSLVWETQYF.